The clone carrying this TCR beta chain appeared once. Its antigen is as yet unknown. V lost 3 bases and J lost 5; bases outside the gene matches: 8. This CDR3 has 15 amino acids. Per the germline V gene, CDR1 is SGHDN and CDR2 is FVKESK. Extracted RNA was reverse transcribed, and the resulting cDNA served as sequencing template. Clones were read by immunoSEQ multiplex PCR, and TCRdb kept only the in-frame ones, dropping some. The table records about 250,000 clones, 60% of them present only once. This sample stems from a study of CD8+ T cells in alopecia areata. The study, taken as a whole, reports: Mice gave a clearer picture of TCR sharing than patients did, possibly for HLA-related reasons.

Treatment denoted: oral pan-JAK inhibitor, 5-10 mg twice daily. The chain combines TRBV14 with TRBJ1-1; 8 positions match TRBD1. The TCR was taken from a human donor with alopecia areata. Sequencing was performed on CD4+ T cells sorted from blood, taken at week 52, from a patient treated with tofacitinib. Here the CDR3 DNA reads TGTGCCAGCAGCCAGCGGCCAGGGGGCCGTACTGAAGCTTTCTTT. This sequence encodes CASSQRPGGRTEAFF. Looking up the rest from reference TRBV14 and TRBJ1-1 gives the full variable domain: EAGVTQFPSHSVIEKGQTVTLRCDPISGHDNLYWYRRVMGKEIKFLLHFVKESKQDESGMPNNRFLAERTGGTYSTLKVQPAELEDSGVYFCASSQRPGGRTEAFFGQGTRLTVV.